This T cell receptor beta chain was obtained from a study of Ad26.COV2.S vaccination and SARS-CoV-2 variants. Study-wide findings and caveats: Considerable breadth of spike-specific CD8+ and CD4+ T cell responses has reportedly been documented following vaccination.

Specified treatment: approximately 18 received Ad26.COV2.S at low or high dose, single or two shots; 5 received placebo; per-sample allocation not given. Sampling was performed 63 days after the first vaccine or placebo injection. As for this clone: Its antigen is unknown.

The assay was immunoSEQ multiplex PCR, and TCRdb's table has in-frame clones only and misses some. This sample has around 250,000 clones, with roughly 87% found just once. Sequencing was performed on peripheral blood, taken in a trial of Ad26.COV2.S vaccine versus placebo. The TCR comes from a person aged 18-65 years who received the Ad26.COV2.S COVID-19 vaccine or a placebo.

The CDR3 loop is CAWTGQGWNGYTF. CDR3 DNA: TGTGCCTGGACGGGACAGGGATGGAATGGCTACACCTTC. The rearrangement uses TRBV30 and TRBJ1-2, with 9 bases aligning to TRBD1. The V gene end was trimmed by 4 bases and the J gene end by 6 bases; junction bases not matched to a gene: 6. Per the germline V gene, CDR1 is GTSNPN and CDR2 is SVGIG (reference sequence). This CDR3 comprises 13 residues.